This passage covers 24 T cell receptor beta chains from one sample sequenced in a study of blood T cell repertoires in COVID-19. Libraries were prepared by immunoSEQ multiplex PCR; TCRdb keeps only in-frame clonotypes and omits some of them. The table has roughly 200,000 clones, 85% to 90% seen once. The sequenced material came from PBMCs or T cells enriched from blood (not recorded which). These receptor sequences come from a man between 25 and 39 years old who had recovered from COVID-19.

This rearrangement joins TRBV18 to TRBJ1-2; D is unresolved. The CDR3 covers 14 residues. The germline CDR1 and CDR2 sequences are KGHSH and LQKENI. The V gene lost 2 bases and the J gene lost 4 bases, with 11 bases spanning the gap. This CDR3 is CASSPGLAIYGYTF. The CDR3 nucleotides are TGTGCCAGCTCACCAGGATTAGCTATCTATGGCTACACCTTC.

The J gene is TRBJ2-2, the V gene TRBV5-8; tentative D call: TRBD1 (5 bases). Between the trimmed V and J ends, which lost 6 bases and 7 bases, there was a span of 13 bases. This CDR3 is 13 amino acids long. Germline lookup yields CDR1 SGHTS and CDR2 YDEGEE. The CDR3 DNA sequence: TGTGCCAGCACCCCTCGACAGTACGGGGAGCTGTTTTTT. Translated: CASTPRQYGELFF.

The chain couples TRBV30 to TRBJ2-1; TRBD2 agrees at 11 bases. The V segment lost 2 bases and the J segment 6 bases; nucleotides outside the gene matches: 9. Germline V gives CDR1 GTSNPN, CDR2 SVGIG (reference sequence). The CDR3 is 16 amino acids. The CDR3 loop reads CAWSMVAGGPGNEQFF. DNA for the CDR3: TGTGCCTGGAGTATGGTAGCGGGAGGGCCCGGCAATGAGCAGTTCTTC.

This CDR3 is CASSYSAGGHQPQHF. CDR3 in DNA: TGTGCCAGCAGTTACTCTGCAGGGGGGCATCAGCCCCAGCATTTT. The chain links TRBV6-6 to TRBJ1-5; 7 bases agree with TRBD1. The V gene's germline CDR1 is MNHNY and CDR2 SVGAGI (reference sequence). The CDR3 spans 15 residues. The trim removed 0 bases at V and 5 bases at J, leaving 4 bases unmatched.

The chain combines TRBV28 with TRBJ2-7, with TRBD1 matching over 11 bases. The germline CDR1 and CDR2 sequences are MDHEN and SYDVKM. The CDR3 contains 14 residues. J was trimmed by 4 bases and V by 7 bases; bases with no gene match: 6. The CDR3 loop is CASNKGQGAYEQYF. The CDR3, as DNA: TGTGCCAGCAATAAAGGACAGGGGGCGTACGAGCAGTACTTC.

The V gene is TRBV4-3, the J gene TRBJ2-3; TRBD1 aligns across 7 bases. This CDR3 is 15 amino acids long. Trimming removed 5 bases from V and 2 bases from J; junction bases left unmatched: 7. The germline V gene has CDR1 LGHNA and CDR2 YSLEER. CDR3 residues: CASSLRTGLTDTQYF. The DNA for the CDR3 is TGCGCCAGCAGCTTGAGGACAGGACTCACAGATACGCAGTATTTT.

This chain connects TRBV5-1 to TRBJ1-4; no clear D. CDR1 and CDR2 from the germline V gene are SGHRS and YFSETQ. The length of the CDR3 is 15 residues. The V end lost 0 bases, the J end lost 6 bases, and 12 bases lay between the germline ends. DNA of the CDR3: TGCGCCAGCAGCTTGGCCCGGGTCGCGGATGAAAAACTGTTTTTT. Its protein is CASSLARVADEKLFF.

The chain couples TRBV27 to TRBJ1-5, with 8 bases that match TRBD1. In germline, CDR1 is MNHEY, CDR2 SMNVEV (reference sequence). V gave up 1 base and J gave up 6 bases; unmatched junction bases: 5. The CDR3 is 15 residues long. CDR3 loop: CASSLYPGGGQPQHF. CDR3 in DNA: TGTGCCAGCAGTTTATATCCAGGGGGCGGTCAGCCCCAGCATTTT.

The chain recombines TRBV11-3 with TRBJ2-5, with 13 bases matching TRBD2. The V gene's germline CDR1 is SGHNT and CDR2 YENEEA. V shed 3 bases and J 1 base; nucleotides not matched to a gene: 5. The CDR3 length is 17 residues. CDR3 coding DNA: TGTGCCAGCAGCTTGGGTGGACTAGCGGGGGCCCAAGAGACCCAGTACTTC. Translated: CASSLGGLAGAQETQYF. Supplemented by reference TRBV11-3 and TRBJ2-5, the full variable domain reads EAGVVQSPRYKIIEKKQPVAFWCNPISGHNTLYWYLQNLGQGPELLIRYENEEAVDDSQLPKDRFSAERLKGVDSTLKIQPAELGDSAVYLCASSLGGLAGAQETQYFGPGTRLLVL.

The V gene is TRBV7-2, the J gene TRBJ2-5; 9 bases agree with TRBD2. Germline CDR1 SGHTA, CDR2 FQGNSA. The CDR3 is 17 amino acids. Unmatched junction bases numbered 12, after V lost 2 bases and J lost 5 bases. CDR3 coding DNA: TGTGCCAGCAGCTTATCCTCAGCGGGGGGACTCGTGGAGACCCAGTACTTC. Protein product: CASSLSSAGGLVETQYF. Drawing the rest from reference TRBV7-2 and TRBJ2-5, the complete variable domain is GAGVSQSPSNKVTEKGKDVELRCDPISGHTALYWYRQSLGQGLEFLIYFQGNSAPDKSGLPSDRFSAERTGGSVSTLTIQRTQQEDSAVYLCASSLSSAGGLVETQYFGPGTRLLVL.

This rearrangement joins TRBV2 to TRBJ2-5; D remains unclear. V was shortened by 4 bases and J by 0 bases, with 6 bases between the two germline ends. The germline V gene has CDR1 SNHLY and CDR2 FYNNEI. This CDR3 contains 13 residues. The CDR3 sequence is CASSVQHQETQYF. CDR3 bases: TGTGCCAGCAGTGTACAGCACCAAGAGACCCAGTACTTC.

V gene TRBV5-4 combines with J gene TRBJ2-6; 7 nucleotides match TRBD1. Per germline, CDR1 SGHNT and CDR2 YYREEE (reference sequence). The J segment lost 3 bases and the V segment lost 4 bases, leaving 10 bases of the junction unmatched. This CDR3 is 17 amino acids long. The CDR3 loop is CASSNPQGEHGANVLTF. The CDR3 DNA reads TGTGCCAGCAGCAATCCCCAGGGGGAGCATGGGGCCAACGTCCTGACTTTC.

This chain uses TRBV27 with TRBJ2-3; tentative D call: TRBD1 (6 bases). The CDR3 length is 15 residues. V lost 6 bases, J lost 0 bases, and 13 bases lay in between. Per the germline V gene, CDR1 is MNHEY and CDR2 is SMNVEV (reference sequence). The CDR3 sequence: CASSPGTLSTDTQYF. The CDR3 DNA reads as TGTGCCAGCAGCCCCGGGACACTTAGCACAGATACGCAGTATTTT.

This chain links TRBV9 with TRBJ2-2; D gene uncertain. Germline lookup yields CDR1 SGDLS and CDR2 YYNGEE. The CDR3 totals 15 residues. The V end was cut by 0 bases, the J end by 1 base, with 7 bases between. The DNA for the CDR3 is TGTGCCAGCAGCGTAGTACCCGGGAACACCGGGGAGCTGTTTTTT. The encoded protein is CASSVVPGNTGELFF.

The chain couples TRBV28 to TRBJ1-6; D unresolved. Germline V gene lookup returns CDR1 MDHEN and CDR2 SYDVKM. The V and J ends lost 4 bases and 7 bases respectively, with 14 bases between them. This CDR3 region has 15 residues. CDR3 residues: CASSSTRGLNSPLHF. CDR3 DNA sequence: TGTGCCAGCAGTTCAACCCGGGGTTTAAATTCACCCCTCCACTTT.

The CDR3 DNA reads TGTGCCAGCAGTGATTCGACGAGGACAGGGGGGGCCTACGAGCAGTACTTC. Translated, it gives CASSDSTRTGGAYEQYF. The chain couples TRBV6-1 to TRBJ2-7; 10 bases match TRBD1. The CDR3 totals 17 residues. The germline V gene encodes CDR1 MNHNS and CDR2 SASEGT. V dropped 3 bases and J dropped 2; count of bases not matched to a gene: 10.

This clone was found once. The CDR3 DNA sequence: TGTGCCAGCAGCCCGTTAAGTGGGACAAATTATAATTCACCCCTCCACTTT. As protein: CASSPLSGTNYNSPLHF. The chain has TRBV7-9 and TRBJ1-6; D may be TRBD1 (6 bases). Trimming removed 5 bases at V and 4 bases at J, with 18 bases between. Germline V lookup: CDR1 SEHNR, CDR2 FQNEAQ (reference sequence). The CDR3 covers 17 residues.

The chain uses TRBV6-5 and TRBJ2-7, with 8 bases fitting TRBD1. The CDR3 covers 15 residues. Germline CDR1 MNHEY, CDR2 SVGAGI. V dropped 5 bases and J dropped 2; count of bases not matched to a gene: 8. The CDR3: CASSKFQGAPYEQYF. The CDR3 DNA reads as TGTGCCAGCAGTAAGTTCCAGGGGGCTCCCTACGAGCAGTACTTC.

Regarding this clone: An end of the junction differs from the germline gene, which may be a read error. This chain uses TRBV28 with TRBJ2-3; 8 nucleotides agree with TRBD2. The CDR3 is 16 residues long. CDR1 is MDHEN, CDR2 SYDVKM, per germline. This chain's CDR3 is CASSLSQRENTDTQYF. CDR3 in DNA: TGTGCCAGCAGCTTATCACAGCGGGAGAACACAGATACGCAGTATTTT.

The chain uses TRBV20-1 and TRBJ2-2, with 10 positions matching TRBD1. Germline assignment: CDR1 DFQATT and CDR2 SNEGSKA (reference sequence). With 3 bases clipped from V and 7 bases from J, the junction kept 5 bases outside the gene matches. This CDR3 has 14 residues. Here the CDR3 DNA reads TGCAGTGCTAGTGACAGGGGGCTTAGCGGGGAGCTGTTTTTT. Translated: CSASDRGLSGELFF.

This sequence joins TRBV24-1 and TRBJ1-5, with 12 bases fitting TRBD1. CDR3 length: 16 amino acids. The germline V gene encodes CDR1 KGHDR and CDR2 SFDVKD. Trimming cost V 4 bases and J 5 bases; bases outside gene matches: 5. CDR3 nucleotides: TGTGCCACCAGTGACTCAGGGACAGGGGGCTATCAGCCCCAGCATTTT. It specifies CATSDSGTGGYQPQHF.

The V and J genes are TRBV21-1 and TRBJ2-2; the table gives TRBD1 as D, unverified against the DNA. TRBV21-1 is a pseudogene segment. The CDR3 has 14 residues. In DNA, the CDR3 is TGTGCCAGCAGCAAAGTTGGGCCTACCGGGGAGCTGTTTTTT. It codes for CASSKVGPTGELFF.

The CDR3: CASSLDRADLGNQPQHF. The CDR3 DNA reads as TGTGCCAGCAGCTTAGACAGGGCGGATCTGGGCAATCAGCCCCAGCATTTT. The gene calls are TRBV11-3 and TRBJ1-5; a possible D gene is TRBD1 (5 bases). The ends were cut back, 0 bases at V and 2 bases at J, with 14 bases in the middle. Germline CDR1 and CDR2: SGHNT and YENEEA. This CDR3 region has 17 residues.

J is TRBJ2-5 and V is TRBV18; D uncertain. The V end lost 5 bases, the J end lost 1 base, and 11 bases lay between the germline ends. CDR1 and CDR2 (germline): KGHSH, LQKENI. The CDR3 loop spans 14 amino acids. CDR3 bases: TGTGCCAGCTCATTAGTACAGTCCCAAGAGACCCAGTACTTC. This codes for CASSLVQSQETQYF.